The present TCR beta chain was sequenced within a study of blood T cell repertoires in COVID-19 (dated by TCRdb to about 2020). Study-wide context: Collaborator samples came from the United States, Italy and Spain and covered acute and convalescent phases of COVID-19. The material from the prospective study consisted of cDNA or gDNA derived from T cells, B-cell-depleted T cells, or PBMCs. Subjects who had been exposed to COVID-19, were actively infected with it, or had recovered from it provided the deeply sampled blood TCRbeta repertoires that made up the dataset. The repertoires were made available in a free public database intended to serve as a resource for research on the immune response to SARS-CoV-2. Samples came from the ongoing ImmuneRACE study (first 160 participants) plus 1,254 subjects from 6 global collaborators. Nearly every sample came with metadata listing a de-identified subject ID, COVID-19 status, age in years and sex. HLA class I and class II types, where available, came from metadata supplied by the sample provider rather than from assay-based typing.

The immunoSEQ Assay, a bias-controlled multiplex PCR, was used to amplify TCRbeta CDR3 regions from genomic DNA. The authors' analysis ran thus. Within the assay, amplification of reference gene primers was used to estimate how many nucleated cells each sample contained. To quantify the absolute abundance of each unique TCRbeta CDR3 rearrangement, sequence reads were collapsed and filtered. For each sample, productive Simpson clonality was calculated as the square root of Simpson's diversity index across productive rearrangements. Not all clones reach the TCRdb copy of this immuneACCESS table, which keeps in-frame sequences only. Checked studies attribute under half of the gap to unresolved V genes and leave the rest unexplained. The V and J calls and the clone size are those of that table, but D and trimming were determined from the DNA. The sample contains about 210,000 clones, about 91% of them found a single time. Together, the top ten hold about a tenth of the sample.

General conclusions and limits of the study: How much clinical and demographic metadata was included differed by source and by participant, and the metadata was provided uncurated.

Participants in the prospective study were aged roughly 18 to 90 years, lived in 24 United States geographic areas, and enrolled through a virtual design. Cohort assignment in the prospective study relied on participant-reported clinical history from a screening survey and a study questionnaire. Each participant in the prospective study had whole blood, serum and a nasopharyngeal or oropharyngeal swab collected by mobile phlebotomists. Participants in the prospective study had the option to provide additional blood draws and questionnaires over a roughly 2-month period. Prospective study blood samples were shipped either frozen or at room temperature before DNA extraction. In the germline V gene, CDR1 corresponds to KGHDR and CDR2 to SFDVKD. The CDR3 starts with the cysteine, ends with the phenylalanine, and has 13 residues. CDR3 DNA is the only sequence kept; it has 39 bases, read in frame from the first base. V is pared back by 6 bases and J by 2 bases, with 10 bases lying between the germline termini.

As concerns this clone: Its binding antigen is unknown. Per-base quality was not reported, and no clone a single base away is much larger than it.

The sequence came from a man between 18 and 35 years old with acute COVID-19. The material sequenced was PBMCs or T cells enriched from blood (not recorded which). The chain is assembled from TRBV24-1 and TRBJ2-7; the D gene is possibly TRBD2, with 5 bases matching. In nucleotide form, the sequence is TGTGCCACCAGTCGACGGGATGCCTACGAGCAGTACTTC. Translated, it reads CATSRRDAYEQYF.